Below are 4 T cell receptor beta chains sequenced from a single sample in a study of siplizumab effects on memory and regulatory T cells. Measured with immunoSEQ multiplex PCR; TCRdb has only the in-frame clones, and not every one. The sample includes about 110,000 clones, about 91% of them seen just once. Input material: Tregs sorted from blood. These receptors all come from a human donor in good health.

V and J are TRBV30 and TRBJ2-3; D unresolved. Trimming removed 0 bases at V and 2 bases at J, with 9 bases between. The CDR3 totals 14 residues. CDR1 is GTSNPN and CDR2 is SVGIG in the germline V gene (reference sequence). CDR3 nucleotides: TGTGCCTGGAGTGTACGGCGGACCACAGATACGCAGTATTTT. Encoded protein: CAWSVRRTTDTQYF.

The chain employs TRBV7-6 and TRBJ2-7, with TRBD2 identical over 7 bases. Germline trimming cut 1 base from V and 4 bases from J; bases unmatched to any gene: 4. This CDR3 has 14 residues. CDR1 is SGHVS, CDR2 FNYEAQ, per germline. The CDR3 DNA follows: TGTGCCAGCAGCTTAGTGGCGGGAGCGTACGAGCAGTACTTC. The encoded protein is CASSLVAGAYEQYF.

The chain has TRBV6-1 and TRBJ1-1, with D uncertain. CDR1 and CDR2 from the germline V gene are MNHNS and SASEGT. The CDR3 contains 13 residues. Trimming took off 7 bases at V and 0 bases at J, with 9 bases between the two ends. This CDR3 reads CASTNPMNTEAFF. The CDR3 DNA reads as TGTGCCAGCACAAACCCGATGAACACTGAAGCTTTCTTT.

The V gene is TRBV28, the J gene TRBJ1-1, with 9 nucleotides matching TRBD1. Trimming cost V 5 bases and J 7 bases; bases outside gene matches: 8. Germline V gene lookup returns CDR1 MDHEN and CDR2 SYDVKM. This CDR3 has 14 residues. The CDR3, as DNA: TGTGCCAGCAGTCTCGGACAGGGGTTTAGTGAAGCTTTCTTT. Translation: CASSLGQGFSEAFF.